This T cell receptor beta chain came from a study of control samples from healthy donors and cancer patients (dated by TCRdb to between 2020 and 2021). The receptor library was made with the immunoSEQ multiplex PCR assay. As stored in TCRdb, this immuneACCESS dataset retains in-frame rearrangements with V and J assigned. A fraction of the clones does not appear; measured against another copy, unresolved V genes explain less than half of the discrepancy, and the remainder lacks a known reason. The sample table shows 100,000 to 130,000 clones, and approximately 82% are seen once. Around 6.6% of the sample belongs to the ten largest clones. This clone appeared once. Its antigen remains unidentified. Base qualities were left out, and no much larger clone turns up one base away. Taken from cysteine to phenylalanine, the CDR3 has 16 residues. Just the 48-base CDR3 DNA is kept, in frame starting at base 1. Germline trimming amounts to 3 bases on V and 7 bases on J, with 6 as the count of junction bases outside the gene matches. Taken from the germline V gene, the CDR1 and CDR2 loops are SGHDN and FVKESK.

The chain links TRBV14 with TRBJ1-4; TRBD1 agrees with 12 junctional bases. This receptor was identified in a man aged 18 to 35 in good health. Sequenced material: blood. The DNA is TGTGCCAGCAGCCACCGCCGGGACAGGGGGCTTGAAAAACTGTTTTTT. Translated, it gives CASSHRRDRGLEKLFF.